The 27 T cell receptor beta chains below were found in one sample sequenced in a study of T cell responses to AZD1222 COVID-19 vaccine. Sequencing used immunoSEQ multiplex PCR; TCRdb keeps in-frame clones, though not all of them. The sample contains 84,000 or so clones, 85% to 90% of which appear only once. This specimen was peripheral blood, taken on day 0 of AZD1222 vaccination. These receptors all come from an adult in good health.

The chain uses TRBV28 and TRBJ1-1; the D is unclear. The V end lost 6 bases, the J end lost 3 bases, and 14 bases lay between the germline ends. The CDR3 spans 14 residues. The germline V gene encodes CDR1 MDHEN and CDR2 SYDVKM. CDR3 in DNA: TGTGCCAGCAGGGCGGGCCCAAGGGACACTGAAGCTTTCTTT. Protein: CASRAGPRDTEAFF.

This clone has just a few counts. The rearrangement joins TRBV11-2 to TRBJ1-5; a weak D match, TRBD1 (6 bases). The CDR3 totals 19 residues. Trimming shortened V by 4 bases and J by 0 bases, and 22 bases separated the two germline ends. Germline V gene sequence: CDR1 SGHAT, CDR2 FQNNGV. This CDR3 is CASSSPLRGHSYSNQPQHF. The CDR3 nucleotides read TGTGCCAGCAGCTCTCCCCTGAGGGGACATTCATATAGCAATCAGCCCCAGCATTTT.

The chain is built from TRBV3-1 (or the pseudogene TRBV3-2) and TRBJ1-6; 8 bases match TRBD1. From germline, CDR1 is LGHDT and CDR2 YNNKEL (reference sequence). The CDR3 is 18 amino acids. J lost 5 bases, V lost 2 bases, and 11 bases had no gene match. The CDR3 region is CASSQIDSRTGHNSPLHF. CDR3 bases: TGTGCCAGCAGCCAAATTGACTCCCGGACAGGGCATAATTCACCCCTCCACTTT.

The gene calls are TRBV19 and TRBJ2-5; TRBD1 aligns across 8 bases. The CDR3 covers 13 residues. Trimming cost V 11 bases and J 1 base; bases outside gene matches: 6. Germline loops: CDR1 LNHDA, CDR2 SQIVND (reference sequence). CDR3 region: CARQGRGQETQYF. CDR3 sequence (DNA): TGTGCCCGACAGGGGCGGGGCCAAGAGACCCAGTACTTC.

In its sample, this clone was seen once. The chain links TRBV27 to TRBJ2-1; 11 bases match TRBD1. With 0 bases clipped from V and 2 bases from J, the junction kept 0 bases outside the gene matches. The germline V gene has CDR1 MNHEY and CDR2 SMNVEV (reference sequence). The CDR3 is 16 amino acids. CDR3 nucleotide sequence: TGTGCCAGCAGTTTATCGGACAGGGGGCCCTACAATGAGCAGTTCTTC. It is translated as CASSLSDRGPYNEQFF.

The chain couples TRBV10-3 to TRBJ1-2, with D tentatively TRBD1 (5 bases). V gave up 10 bases and J gave up 6 bases, with 21 bases separating them. The CDR3 length is 14 residues. From germline, CDR1 is ENHRY and CDR2 SYGVKD. CDR3 nucleotide sequence: TGTGCCACCAATCACGATCGTCAGGGAGATGGCTACACCTTC. This sequence encodes CATNHDRQGDGYTF.

In DNA, the CDR3 is TGTGCCAGCAGCTTAGTCCCCCGGACTAGCGGGACCTACGAGCAGTACTTC. Encoded protein: CASSLVPRTSGTYEQYF. This chain links TRBV7-2 with TRBJ2-7, with 12 bases matching TRBD2. The CDR3 is 17 residues long. CDR1 and CDR2 (germline): SGHTA, FQGNSA. After removal of 1 base from V and 2 bases from J, the junction contained 6 bases not matched to a gene.

The genes are TRBV10-2 and TRBJ2-5; the D is unclear. CDR3 length equals 15 residues. V was shortened by 3 bases and J by 0 bases, with 11 bases between the two germline ends. CDR1 and CDR2 from the germline V gene are WSHSY and SAAADI. The CDR3 sequence: CASSDSGHHQETQYF. CDR3 coding DNA: TGCGCCAGCAGTGATTCCGGGCATCACCAAGAGACCCAGTACTTC.

The chain carries TRBV10-3 and TRBJ2-2; 7 nucleotides match TRBD1. V shed 10 bases, J shed 4 bases, and the junction held 6 bases outside the gene matches. The germline gives CDR1 ENHRY, CDR2 SYGVKD. This CDR3 has 13 amino acids. CDR3: CANGQEVTGELFF. The CDR3 coding sequence is TGTGCCAACGGACAGGAAGTCACCGGGGAGCTGTTTTTT.

V and J are TRBV28 and TRBJ1-6; unclear D gene. The CDR3 sequence is 15 residues long. CDR1 and CDR2 from the germline V gene are MDHEN and SYDVKM. The V gene lost 10 bases and the J gene lost 4 bases, with 17 bases spanning the gap. The CDR3 is CATRLSSTYNSPLHF. In nucleotides, the CDR3 is TGTGCCACCCGCCTCAGCTCGACGTATAATTCACCCCTCCACTTT.

The chain employs TRBV24-1 and TRBJ2-3; no clear D gene. Germline assignment: CDR1 KGHDR and CDR2 SFDVKD. This CDR3 has 15 amino acids. V was pared by 3 bases and J by 1 base, with 10 bases between. The CDR3 coding sequence is TGTGCCACCAGTGATGGAGTCATCGGCACAGATACGCAGTATTTT. Translation: CATSDGVIGTDTQYF.

This chain joins TRBV24-1 and TRBJ2-3; tentatively, D is TRBD1 (6 bases). The CDR3 sequence is 16 residues long. V lost 3 bases and J lost 7, with 19 bases in between. Germline CDR1 KGHDR, CDR2 SFDVKD. CDR3: CATSDPGTQGHNTQYF. The CDR3 nucleotides read TGTGCCACCAGTGATCCCGGGACACAGGGCCACAATACGCAGTATTTT.

The chain links TRBV27 to TRBJ1-2; 11 bases fit TRBD1. Unmatched junction bases numbered 2, after V lost 5 bases and J lost 6 bases. The CDR3 length is 13 residues. Germline V lookup: CDR1 MNHEY, CDR2 SMNVEV (reference sequence). The CDR3 spells CASSGGQGDGYTF. In DNA form, the CDR3 reads TGTGCCAGCAGTGGGGGACAGGGGGATGGCTACACCTTC.

J is TRBJ2-7 and V is TRBV10-3; 13 nucleotides match TRBD2. The germline gives CDR1 ENHRY, CDR2 SYGVKD. The CDR3 runs to 15 residues. V was clipped by 11 bases and J by 2 bases; unmatched bases: 9. As DNA, the CDR3 is TGTGCCTCCCACCCCGGGACTAGCGGGACCTACGAGCAGTACTTC. It encodes CASHPGTSGTYEQYF.

V usage is TRBV30 and J usage is TRBJ1-6, with D unclear. V gave up 7 bases and J gave up 6 bases, with 13 bases separating them. This CDR3 has 13 amino acids. Germline V CDR1 and CDR2: GTSNPN, SVGIG (reference sequence). The CDR3 sequence: CASRRDVNSPLHF. The CDR3 bases are TGTGCCTCACGGCGTGATGTTAATTCACCCCTCCACTTT.

The rearrangement joins TRBV5-1 to TRBJ1-2; 7 bases are a match to TRBD1. The CDR3 consists of 15 residues. After removal of 3 bases from V and 2 bases from J, the junction contained 7 bases not matched to a gene. Germline V CDR1 and CDR2: SGHRS, YFSETQ. CDR3 amino acids: CASSSQPGQNYGYTF. The CDR3 DNA follows: TGCGCCAGCAGCTCGCAACCGGGACAGAACTATGGCTACACCTTC.

This chain joins TRBV28 and TRBJ2-7; D is unresolved. The CDR3 loop spans 13 amino acids. CDR1 and CDR2 (germline): MDHEN, SYDVKM. Trimming removed 5 bases from V and 3 bases from J, with 11 bases in between. The CDR3, as DNA: TGTGCCAGCAGTCTCGGACGGAACTACGAGCAGTACTTC. It encodes CASSLGRNYEQYF.

V usage is TRBV9 and J usage is TRBJ2-7; D is uncertain. CDR1 and CDR2 (germline): SGDLS, YYNGEE. This CDR3 is built from 14 residues. Between the trimmed V and J ends, which lost 0 bases and 2 bases, there was a span of 9 bases. This CDR3 is CASSVGRTPYEQYF. CDR3 bases: TGTGCCAGCAGCGTAGGCCGGACCCCCTACGAGCAGTACTTC.

This chain links TRBV5-4 with TRBJ2-3, with 13 bases matching TRBD2. Per germline, CDR1 SGHNT and CDR2 YYREEE (reference sequence). The CDR3 contains 17 residues. V trimming: 0 bases; J trimming: 3 bases; junction bases outside the gene matches: 4. As DNA, the CDR3 is TGTGCCAGCAGCTTGGGGACTAGCGGGAGAGGGACAGATACGCAGTATTTT. Translated: CASSLGTSGRGTDTQYF.

This rearrangement joins TRBV28 to TRBJ2-7, with 7 bases fitting TRBD2. J gave up 4 bases and V 5 bases, and 8 bases lay outside the gene matches. The germline gives CDR1 MDHEN, CDR2 SYDVKM. The CDR3 runs to 14 residues. The CDR3 is CASSSGGSQYEQYF. Here the CDR3 DNA reads TGTGCCAGCAGTAGTGGCGGGAGTCAGTACGAGCAGTACTTC.

The genes are TRBV7-7 and TRBJ2-5, with D perhaps matching TRBD2 (6 bases). Germline CDR1 SSHAT, CDR2 FNYEAQ (reference sequence). The ends were cut back, 3 bases at V and 4 bases at J, with 15 bases in the middle. The CDR3 runs 15 residues. CDR3 amino acids: CASSLALRRGETQYF. In DNA, the CDR3 is TGTGCCAGCAGCTTGGCCCTCAGGAGGGGAGAGACCCAGTACTTC.

DNA of the CDR3: TGTGCCAGCAGCTTAGACAGATATGAAAAACTGTTTTTT. Its translation: CASSLDRYEKLFF. The chain carries TRBV7-8 and TRBJ1-4; D is unresolved. The CDR3 sequence is 13 residues long. CDR1 is SGHVS, CDR2 FQNEAQ, per germline. V was shortened by 1 base and J by 6 bases, with 6 bases between the two germline ends.

The rearrangement uses TRBV20-1 and TRBJ1-2; D is uncertain. Germline V gene data show CDR1 as DFQATT and CDR2 as SNEGSKA (reference sequence). CDR3 length equals 11 residues. Trimming took off 6 bases at V and 5 bases at J, with 10 bases between the two ends. Written as DNA, the CDR3 is TGCAGTGCCCCGGTCGTATATGGCTACACCTTC. Its protein product is CSAPVVYGYTF.

The V call is TRBV25-1, the J call TRBJ1-1, with D tentatively TRBD1 (6 bases). Trimming cost V 2 bases and J 0 bases, with 10 bases left between them. CDR1 and CDR2 (germline): MGHDK, SYGVNS. The CDR3 runs to 15 residues. Here the CDR3 reads CASSEQGKMNTEAFF. CDR3 sequence (DNA): TGTGCCAGCAGTGAACAGGGGAAGATGAACACTGAAGCTTTCTTT.

This chain joins TRBV6-5 and TRBJ1-2; TRBD1 matches 8 bases. Germline CDR1 reads MNHEY; CDR2 reads SVGAGI. The CDR3 consists of 15 residues. Trimming removed 0 bases from V and 2 bases from J; junction bases left unmatched: 2. In nucleotides, the CDR3 is TGTGCCAGCAGTTACTCTCCAGGGGGCAACTATGGCTACACCTTC. It codes for CASSYSPGGNYGYTF.

This sequence joins TRBV20-1 and TRBJ2-7; no clear D. The CDR3 is 10 amino acids. Germline CDR1 DFQATT, CDR2 SNEGSKA (reference sequence). V was shortened by 6 bases and J by 3 bases, with 6 bases between the two germline ends. The CDR3 region is CSATRYEQYF. The CDR3 nucleotides read TGCAGTGCAACCCGCTACGAGCAGTACTTC.

This chain links TRBV20-1 with TRBJ2-7; D not certain. CDR3 length: 11 residues. V lost 6 bases and J lost 3, with 9 bases in between. CDR1 is DFQATT and CDR2 is SNEGSKA in the germline V gene (reference sequence). The CDR3 coding sequence is TGCAGTGCCAATGACAACTACGAGCAGTACTTC. Amino acids: CSANDNYEQYF.